These 8 T cell receptor beta chains were all obtained from the same sample, sequenced in a study of cytomegalovirus exposure and HLA in healthy donors. Clones were sequenced by immunoSEQ multiplex PCR, and TCRdb holds only the in-frame ones, with some missing. The table records a few hundred thousand clones, over 80% of them present only once. The sample was PBMCs. These receptors were taken from a woman aged 25 to 39 in good health and CMV-seropositive.

The chain combines TRBV7-6 with TRBJ1-5, with 9 positions matching TRBD1. The CDR3 contains 17 residues. The germline CDR1 and CDR2 sequences are SGHVS and FNYEAQ. V lost 1 base and J lost 3; bases outside the gene matches: 7. The DNA for the CDR3 is TGTGCCAGCAGCTTAGACCGGGACAGGGAGGCCAATCAGCCCCAGCATTTT. Its translation is CASSLDRDREANQPQHF.

The genes are TRBV6-5 and TRBJ2-1; TRBD2 matches 9 bases. In germline, CDR1 is MNHEY, CDR2 SVGAGI. This CDR3 is 15 amino acids long. V lost 0 bases, J lost 9 bases, and 6 bases stayed unmatched. The CDR3 nucleotides are TGTGCCAGCAGTTACTCGAACCTAGCGGGGAGTGAGCAGTTCTTC. This sequence encodes CASSYSNLAGSEQFF.

This chain connects TRBV7-9 to TRBJ2-3, with TRBD1 identical over 9 bases. Germline lookup yields CDR1 SEHNR and CDR2 FQNEAQ (reference sequence). V was pared by 5 bases and J by 2 bases, with 2 bases of the junction left unmatched. CDR3 length: 14 amino acids. The CDR3 sequence is CASSRDRATDTQYF. Here the CDR3 DNA reads TGTGCCAGCAGCCGGGACAGGGCCACAGATACGCAGTATTTT.

This clone was detected only once. The chain employs TRBV19 and TRBJ2-3; perhaps TRBD1 as D (5 bases). The V end was cut by 0 bases, the J end by 0 bases, with 19 bases between. CDR1 is LNHDA and CDR2 is SQIVND in the germline V gene (reference sequence). The CDR3 covers 19 residues. The DNA for the CDR3 is TGTGCCAGTAGTATAGATCCCCCAGGGATTGGAAGGAGCACAGATACGCAGTATTTT. It yields the protein CASSIDPPGIGRSTDTQYF.

The rearrangement joins TRBV5-1 to TRBJ1-5, with unresolved D. V was cut by 0 bases and J by 5 bases, with 6 bases left in between. The CDR3 has 13 amino acids. Germline loops: CDR1 SGHRS, CDR2 YFSETQ. The CDR3 DNA sequence: TGCGCCAGCAGCTTGGCCCCCGATCAGCCCCAGCATTTT. Its translation: CASSLAPDQPQHF.

This clone has just one count. This chain uses TRBV5-6 with TRBJ2-2, with D unclear. V was cut by 4 bases and J by 5 bases, with 12 bases left in between. The germline V gene encodes CDR1 SGHDT and CDR2 YYEEEE. The CDR3 has 14 amino acids. The CDR3 is CASSGMYGTGELFF. The DNA of the CDR3 is TGTGCCAGCAGCGGAATGTATGGGACCGGGGAGCTGTTTTTT. The variable domain in full, with the rest retrieved from reference TRBV5-6 and TRBJ2-2, is DAGVTQSPTHLIKTRGQQVTLRCSPKSGHDTVSWYQQALGQGPQFIFQYYEEEERQRGNFPDRFSGHQFPNYSSELNVNALLLGDSALYLCASSGMYGTGELFFGEGSRLTVL.

The chain is built from TRBV6-7 and TRBJ2-7; D gene ambiguous. TRBV6-7 is placed among ORFs of uncertain function. The CDR3 sequence is 16 residues long. Deletions cut 5 bases from V and 5 bases from J, with 22 bases between. CDR3 in DNA: TGTGCCAGCAGTCCATCTCTGGACGGCCGTTGGGACGAGCAGTACTTC. It is translated as CASSPSLDGRWDEQYF.

This clone has only a few counts. The chain has TRBV11-2 and TRBJ1-2; 8 nucleotides agree with TRBD1. The CDR3 spans 13 residues. Germline V lookup: CDR1 SGHAT, CDR2 FQNNGV. V shed 5 bases, J shed 2 bases, and the junction held 1 base outside the gene matches. CDR3 residues: CASSRTGNYGYTF. The CDR3 DNA reads as TGTGCCAGCAGCCGGACAGGGAACTATGGCTACACCTTC.